This T cell receptor (beta chain) comes out of a study of untreated major depressive disorder. Sequencing was performed with immunoSEQ multiplex PCR; in TCRdb, only in-frame clones are kept and a portion is missing. Found here are approximately 25,000 clones, around 90% of them singletons; the top ten hold about 0.75%. Study-level findings and limits: CD4+ T cells from depressed patients used TRBV05-01 (Vbeta 5.1) more often than controls. Only three preselected Vbeta families were compared in sequencing.

A word on this clone: The antigen remains unidentified.

V lost 0 bases, J lost 0 bases, and 15 bases lay in between. CDR3 length: 19 residues. The germline V gene encodes CDR1 LGHNA and CDR2 YSLEER. Each depressed patient was pairwise matched to a non-depressed control for sex, age, current smoking status and body mass index. Every participant had European ancestry. No psychiatric drugs, including antidepressants, for at least 8 weeks beforehand. The sequenced sample consisted of CD4+ T cells from PBMCs. The sequence came from a woman aged 25 to 39 with major depressive disorder. The rearrangement links TRBV4-3 to TRBJ1-6, with D perhaps TRBD1 (5 bases). As DNA, the CDR3 is TGCGCCAGCAGCCAAGAATTTACAGGTAGGCGCTCCTATAATTCACCCCTCCACTTT. Translating gives CASSQEFTGRRSYNSPLHF.